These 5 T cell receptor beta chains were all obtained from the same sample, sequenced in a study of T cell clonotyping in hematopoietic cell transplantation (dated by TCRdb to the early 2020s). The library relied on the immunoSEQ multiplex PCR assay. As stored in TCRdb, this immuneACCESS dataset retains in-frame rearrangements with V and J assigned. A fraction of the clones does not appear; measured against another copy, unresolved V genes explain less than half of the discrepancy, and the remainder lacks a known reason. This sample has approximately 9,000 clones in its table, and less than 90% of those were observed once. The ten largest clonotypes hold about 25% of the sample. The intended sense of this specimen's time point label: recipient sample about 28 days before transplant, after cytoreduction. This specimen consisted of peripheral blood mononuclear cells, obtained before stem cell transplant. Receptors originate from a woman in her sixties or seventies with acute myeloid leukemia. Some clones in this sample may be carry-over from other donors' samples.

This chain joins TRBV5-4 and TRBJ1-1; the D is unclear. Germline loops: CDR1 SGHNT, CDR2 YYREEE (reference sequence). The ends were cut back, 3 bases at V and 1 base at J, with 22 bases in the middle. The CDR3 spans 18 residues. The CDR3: CASSSDRVYAGANTEAFF. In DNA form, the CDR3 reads TGTGCCAGCAGCTCGGATAGGGTTTATGCGGGTGCGAACACTGAAGCTTTCTTT.

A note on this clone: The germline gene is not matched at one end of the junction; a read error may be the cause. The CDR3 here is CATTREAGRENAEAFF. The CDR3 DNA reads as TGTGCCACCACTAGGGAGGCGGGCCGCGAGAACGCTGAAGCTTTCTTT. The chain couples TRBV10-3 to TRBJ1-1; no reliable D call. The CDR3 runs to 16 residues. Germline-derived CDR1 and CDR2 are ENHRY and SYGVKD.

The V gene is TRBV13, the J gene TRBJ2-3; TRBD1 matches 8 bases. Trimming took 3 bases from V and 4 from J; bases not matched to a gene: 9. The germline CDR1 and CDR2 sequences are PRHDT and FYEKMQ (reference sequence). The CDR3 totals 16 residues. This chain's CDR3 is CASSLRPGQVPDTQYF. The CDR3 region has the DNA TGTGCCAGCAGCTTGAGACCGGGACAGGTCCCAGATACGCAGTATTTT.

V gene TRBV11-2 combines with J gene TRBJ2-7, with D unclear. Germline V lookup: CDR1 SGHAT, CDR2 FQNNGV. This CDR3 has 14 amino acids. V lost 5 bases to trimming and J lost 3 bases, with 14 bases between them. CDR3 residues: CASSPGLGNYEQYV. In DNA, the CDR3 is TGTGCCAGCAGCCCCGGGCTGGGGAACTACGAGCAGTACGTC.

The chain's CDR3 is CASSLVGVYEQYF. DNA for the CDR3: TGTGCCAGCAGTTTGGTCGGGGTCTACGAGCAGTACTTC. The chain carries TRBV28 and TRBJ2-7, with D possibly being TRBD2 (5 bases). The germline CDR1 and CDR2 sequences are MDHEN and SYDVKM. The CDR3 extends over 13 amino acids. The V gene lost 3 bases and the J gene lost 3 bases, with 9 bases spanning the gap.